Listed below are T cell receptor beta chains from one sample, sequenced in a study of cytomegalovirus exposure and HLA in healthy donors. Clones were sequenced by immunoSEQ multiplex PCR, and TCRdb holds only the in-frame ones, with some missing. Of about 170,000 clones listed, about 80% are singletons. The sample was PBMCs. These TCRs come from a woman aged 25 to 39 in good health and CMV-seropositive. The CDR3 runs from the conserved cysteine through the conserved F or W. Fields, in order: D gene, V gene, J gene, clone size, CDR3 DNA, CDR3 protein. A D gene is named only where the DNA matches it firmly. Clone size is stated in some rows and not others, as once, few, many or a class when expanded.

.	TRBV6-5	TRBJ2-2	.	TGTGCCAGCAGTTACGCGGGGTCAAACACCGGGGAGCTGTTTTTT	CASSYAGSNTGELFF
.	TRBV10-3	TRBJ1-5	.	TGTGCCATCAGTGAGCGGGGAGGTAATCAGCCCCAGCATTTT	CAISERGGNQPQHF
.	TRBV7-9	TRBJ1-1	.	TGTGCCAGCAGTCCCCAGGGTATTGAAGCTTTCTTT	CASSPQGIEAFF
.	TRBV4-1	TRBJ2-3	.	TGCGCCAGCAGCCAAGTGCTGGCTAGCACAGATACGCAGTATTTT	CASSQVLASTDTQYF
.	TRBV2	TRBJ1-5	.	TGTGCCAGCAGTGGAGGGGGGGATGGCAATCAGCCCCAGCATTTT	CASSGGGDGNQPQHF
.	TRBV9	TRBJ2-2	.	TGTGCCAGCAGCGTATTTCATAACACCGGGGAGCTGTTTTTT	CASSVFHNTGELFF
.	TRBV6-1	TRBJ1-2	.	TGTGCCAGCAGTGACGGGCAGGGGTATGGCTACACCTTC	CASSDGQGYGYTF
TRBD1	TRBV23-1	TRBJ2-7	.	TGCGCCAGCAGTCAATCCCCACTGACAGGGAACGAGCAGTACTTC	CASSQSPLTGNEQYF
TRBD1	TRBV10-2	TRBJ1-3	.	TGCGCCAGCAGCCCACAGGGGGCCTCTGGAAACACCATATATTTT	CASSPQGASGNTIYF
TRBD1	TRBV27	TRBJ2-7	once	TGTGCCAGCAGTGCCTCAACAGGGGAACTTATATACGAGCAGTACTTC	CASSASTGELIYEQYF
.	TRBV19	TRBJ1-5	.	TGTGCCAGTAGTATAACCGGGAGGGAAATTCAGCCCCAGCATTTT	CASSITGREIQPQHF
.	TRBV20-1	TRBJ1-2	.	TGCAGTGTTGGACTTGGCTACACCTTC	CSVGLGYTF
TRBD1	TRBV27	TRBJ1-1	.	TGTGCCAGCGGAAGGGGGACAGGGTACACTGAAGCTTTCTTT	CASGRGTGYTEAFF
TRBD1	TRBV4-3	TRBJ1-5	.	TGCGCCAGCAGCCAAGACGGGACAGGCTCTCAGCCCCAGCATTTT	CASSQDGTGSQPQHF
.	TRBV10-3	TRBJ1-4	.	TGTGCCATCTTGGCCAATGAAGAACTGTTTTTT	CAILANEELFF
.	TRBV15	TRBJ1-5	.	TGTGCCACTACCCTCGCGGGGAATTCAGCCCAGCATTTT	CATTLAGNSAQHF
TRBD2	TRBV7-9	TRBJ2-5	once	TGTGCCAGCAGCCCAAGCGGGGTCGGGGAGACCCAGTACTTC	CASSPSGVGETQYF
TRBD1	TRBV27	TRBJ1-1	.	TGTGCCAGCAGCGATGGACAGGGGGCCGGTGAAGCTTTCTTT	CASSDGQGAGEAFF
TRBD2	TRBV29-1	TRBJ2-1	.	TGCAGCGTTGAAGTTCCCCTAGCGGGGGGGTTGGATGAGCAGTTCTTC	CSVEVPLAGGLDEQFF
TRBD2	TRBV28	TRBJ2-1	.	TGTGCCAGCAGTTCCCCAAACGGGGGGGCTAATGAGCAGTTCTTC	CASSSPNGGANEQFF
.	TRBV10-3	TRBJ1-1	.	TGTGCCTCCTCCCCGGGGGGGAACACTGAAGCTTTCTTT	CASSPGGNTEAFF
.	TRBV11-3	TRBJ2-7	few	TGTGCCAGCAGCCCGACGGGCCAGGGGCGCGAGCAGTACTTC	CASSPTGQGREQYF
TRBD1	TRBV5-6	TRBJ2-7	once	TGTGCCAGCAGCTACTACGACAGGGTCCACGAGCAGTACTTC	CASSYYDRVHEQYF
TRBD2	TRBV10-3	TRBJ2-1	.	TGTGCCATCAGCCCGGGACTAGCGGCGAATGAGCAGTTCTTC	CAISPGLAANEQFF
.	TRBV7-9	TRBJ1-1	.	TGTGCCAGCAGCTTGGGGGCCCGGAACACTGAAGCTTTCTTT	CASSLGARNTEAFF
TRBD1	TRBV9	TRBJ1-2	.	TGTGCCAGCAGCCTTACGGGACAGGGGATGGGTGGTGGCTACACCTTC	CASSLTGQGMGGGYTF
TRBD1	TRBV4-3	TRBJ1-1	.	TGCGCCAGCAGCCCGGGACAGGCGAACACTGAAGCTTTCTTT	CASSPGQANTEAFF
TRBD1	TRBV5-1	TRBJ1-2	.	TGCGCCAGCAGCTTGGGAGGACAGGGGTATGAGGGCTACACCTTC	CASSLGGQGYEGYTF
TRBD2	TRBV6-1	TRBJ2-1	.	TGTGCCAGCAGTGAATCTAGCGGGAGATGGCAAAATGAGCAGTTCTTC	CASSESSGRWQNEQFF
.	TRBV7-9	TRBJ1-1	.	TGTGCCAGCAGTCGACAGGTGAACACTGAAGCTTTCTTT	CASSRQVNTEAFF
TRBD1	TRBV2	TRBJ2-7	once	TGTGCCAGCAGTGAATTAGGACAGGGTAACTCCGAGCAGTACTTC	CASSELGQGNSEQYF
TRBD1	TRBV6-5	TRBJ1-2	.	TGTGCCAGCAGCCCCGGACAGGGGCACTATGGCTACACCTTC	CASSPGQGHYGYTF
TRBD1	TRBV6-5	TRBJ2-7	.	TGTGCCAGCAGTTACTCCCGGGACAGGTCCCCCTACGAGCAGTACTTC	CASSYSRDRSPYEQYF
.	TRBV4-1	TRBJ2-1	.	TGCGCCAGCAGCCAGGTCAATGGGGAGCTGGGGGAGCAGTTCTTC	CASSQVNGELGEQFF
.	TRBV6-6	TRBJ1-1	.	TGTGCCAGCAGCCCCCGACAGTACCGTGACACTGAAGCTTTCTTT	CASSPRQYRDTEAFF
.	TRBV4-1	TRBJ2-1	.	TGCGCCAGCAGCCAAGATCGGGGTGATGAGCAGTTCTTC	CASSQDRGDEQFF
.	TRBV19	TRBJ1-1	.	TGTGCCAGTAGTCTCAGGGCGACCGGGAACACTGAAGCTTTCTTT	CASSLRATGNTEAFF
TRBD1	TRBV5-6	TRBJ2-6	.	TGTGCCAGCAGCGGATACAGGGGCTCTGGGGCCAACGTCCTGACTTTC	CASSGYRGSGANVLTF
.	TRBV28	TRBJ2-3	.	TGTGCCAGCAGTTTATCGCTAGCGAGAACAGATACGCAGTATTTT	CASSLSLARTDTQYF
TRBD2	TRBV5-6	TRBJ2-7	few	TGTGCCAGCAGCGACAGCGGACTAGCGGCCCGTAGCTACGAGCAGTACTTC	CASSDSGLAARSYEQYF
TRBD1	TRBV2	TRBJ1-1	.	TGTGCCACTGGGACAGAGATGAACACTGAAGCTTTCTTT	CATGTEMNTEAFF
.	TRBV10-1	TRBJ1-1	.	TGCGCCAGCTCTAGCTCTTTGAACACTGAAGCTTTCTTT	CASSSSLNTEAFF
.	TRBV23-1	TRBJ1-1	.	TGCGCCAGCAGTCAAGTAACAGAAAAAGCTTTCTTT	CASSQVTEKAFF
.	TRBV2	TRBJ2-7	.	TGTGCCACCAAGACAGGTAAAACCTACGAGCAGTACTTC	CATKTGKTYEQYF
TRBD1	TRBV27	TRBJ2-1	few	TGTGCCAGCAGTTTATCCCTGAGGGGGCACCGCTACAATGAGCAGTTCTTC	CASSLSLRGHRYNEQFF
TRBD2	TRBV28	TRBJ2-3	.	TGTGCCAGCAGTCCTCCCTCTAGCGGGGGGAACACAGATACGCAGTATTTT	CASSPPSSGGNTDTQYF
TRBD2	TRBV6-1	TRBJ2-3	.	TGTGCCAGCAGTCTGCAGGGAGGGCGAACAGATACGCAGTATTTT	CASSLQGGRTDTQYF
.	TRBV9	TRBJ1-1	.	TGTGCCAGCAGCGGAGGGAATTTGAACACTGAAGCTTTCTTT	CASSGGNLNTEAFF
TRBD1	TRBV19	TRBJ1-5	once	TGTGCCAGTAGTGAGGCGACAGGGTACAATCAGCCCCAGCATTTT	CASSEATGYNQPQHF
TRBD2	TRBV4-3	TRBJ2-7	.	TGCGCCAGCAGCCAAGATTCAGGACTAGCGGGAGGGAACATCTACGAGCAGTACTTC	CASSQDSGLAGGNIYEQYF
.	TRBV7-6	TRBJ2-5	.	TGTGCCAGCAGCTTAGCGTTCAGGGAAGAGACCCAGTACTTC	CASSLAFREETQYF
TRBD1	TRBV7-2	TRBJ1-2	.	TGTGCCAGCAGCCTACGAAAAGGGACAGTGCTTCTTTTC	CASSLRKGTVLLF
TRBD2	TRBV7-2	TRBJ2-7	few	TGTGCCAGCAGCTTAAGGGAGGGCCGCGAGCAGTACTTC	CASSLREGREQYF
TRBD1	TRBV27	TRBJ1-6	.	TGTGCCAGCAGTCCTCGACAGGGGGCGATTTCACCCCTCCACTTT	CASSPRQGAISPLHF
TRBD2	TRBV5-1	TRBJ2-3	once	TGCGCCAGCAGCTTACTAGCGGGAGGAACAGATACGCAGTATTTT	CASSLLAGGTDTQYF